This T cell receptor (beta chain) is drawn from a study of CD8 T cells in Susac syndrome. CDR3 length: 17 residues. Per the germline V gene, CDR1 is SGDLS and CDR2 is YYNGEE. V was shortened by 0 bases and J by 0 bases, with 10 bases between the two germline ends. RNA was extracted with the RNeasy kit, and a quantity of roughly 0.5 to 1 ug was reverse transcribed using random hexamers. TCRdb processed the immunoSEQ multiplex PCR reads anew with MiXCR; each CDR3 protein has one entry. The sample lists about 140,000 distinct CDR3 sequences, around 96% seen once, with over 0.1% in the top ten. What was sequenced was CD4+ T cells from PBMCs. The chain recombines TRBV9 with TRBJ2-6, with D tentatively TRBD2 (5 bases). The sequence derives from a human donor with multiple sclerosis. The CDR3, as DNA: TGTGCCAGCAGCGTAGATCCGGGGAACTCTGGGGCCAACGTCCTGACTTTC. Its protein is CASSVDPGNSGANVLTF.